Listed here is a single T cell receptor (beta chain). Its target is unknown. Every subset's genomic DNA went evenly onto several immunoSEQ plates. Sequenced by immunoSEQ multiplex PCR; TCRdb stores in-frame clones only, minus some. This sample has millions of clones; about 95% occur once, and the top ten carry 0.9% to 1.3%. Naive CD8 cells lacked CD45RO, underwent positive selection for CCR7 and left out terminally differentiated effector memory CD45RA+ cells. These data come from a study of shared clonotypes between healthy human individuals. Study outcomes and limitations: There were few donors, and this limited the genetic and exposure-history diversity represented. With a few donors compared, approximately 5% of naive CD4 clonotypes were shared.

The source of this sequence is a man aged 18-30 years in good health. The sample consisted of naive CD8+ T cells sorted from blood.

CDR3 loop: CASSAYGQGEGAFF. The CDR3 DNA is TGTGCCAGCAGCGCATATGGACAGGGGGAGGGAGCTTTCTTT. The chain combines TRBV9 with TRBJ1-1; 10 bases fit TRBD1. Germline CDR1 reads SGDLS; CDR2 reads YYNGEE. The CDR3 consists of 14 residues. V dropped 3 bases and J dropped 10; count of bases not matched to a gene: 9. The variable domain in full, with the rest retrieved from reference TRBV9 and TRBJ1-1, is DSGVTQTPKHLITATGQRVTLRCSPRSGDLSVYWYQQSLDQGLQFLIQYYNGEERAKGNILERFSAQQFPDLHSELNLSSLELGDSALYFCASSAYGQGEGAFFGQGTRLTVV.